This entry is about one T cell receptor beta chain. This record comes from a study of control samples from healthy donors and cancer patients. Profiled with immunoSEQ multiplex PCR; TCRdb holds only in-frame clones, not every one. The data show fewer than 90,000 clones, about 87% seen once. The CDR3 contains 15 residues. Germline V gives CDR1 SGHKS, CDR2 YYEKEE (reference sequence). V lost 1 base, J lost 8 bases, and 6 bases stayed unmatched. Sequencing was carried out using blood. The clonotype was recovered from a middle-aged man in good health. The chain couples TRBV5-5 to TRBJ2-2; 9 nucleotides agree with TRBD2. The chain's CDR3 is CASSLLAGLNGELFF. DNA of the CDR3: TGTGCCAGCAGCTTGCTAGCGGGGTTAAATGGGGAGCTGTTTTTT.